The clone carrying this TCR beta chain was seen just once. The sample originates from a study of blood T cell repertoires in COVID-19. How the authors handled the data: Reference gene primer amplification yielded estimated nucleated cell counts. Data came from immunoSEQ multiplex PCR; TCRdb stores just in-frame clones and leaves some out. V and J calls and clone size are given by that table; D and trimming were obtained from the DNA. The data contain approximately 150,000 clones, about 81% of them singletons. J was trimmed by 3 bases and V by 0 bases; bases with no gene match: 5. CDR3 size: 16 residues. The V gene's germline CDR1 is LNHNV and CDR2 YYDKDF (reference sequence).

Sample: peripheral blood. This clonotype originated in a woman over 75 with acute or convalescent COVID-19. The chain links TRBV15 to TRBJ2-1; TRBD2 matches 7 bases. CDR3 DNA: TGTGCCACCAGCAGAGATCAAGGACTAGTCTACAATGAGCAGTTCTTC. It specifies CATSRDQGLVYNEQFF.